This is a list of T cell receptor beta chains from one sample in a study of blood T cells in healthy people across ages. TCRdb re-called the 5' RACE reads with MiXCR, one entry per CDR3 protein. The repertoire consists of 550,000 to 650,000 distinct CDR3 sequences, with about 30% occurring once and the leading ten covering around 16%. Sequencing was carried out using blood. All receptors come from a woman aged 80 or older in good health. The CDR3 runs from the conserved cysteine through the conserved F or W. D genes are given only for firm matches. Clone size appears in some rows only: once, few, many, or a class for an expanded clone.

d_gene | abundance | j_gene | v_gene | CDR3nt | CDR3aa
- | - | TRBJ1-5 | TRBV2 | TGTGCCAGCAGTGAAGGGCCGGGGCGAAATCAGCCCCAGCATTTT | CASSEGPGRNQPQHF
- | few | TRBJ1-1 | TRBV5-1 | TGCGCCAGCACCTCGGCGGTGAACACTGAAGCTTTCTTT | CASTSAVNTEAFF
- | many | TRBJ2-1 | TRBV20-1 | TGCAGTGCTGATACCGCGGAGGGGGGGTACAATGAGCAGTTCTTC | CSADTAEGGYNEQFF
- | - | TRBJ2-5 | TRBV5-6 | TGTGCCAGCAGCTTGGTCAGGAACCTGGACAATGAGCAGTACTTC | CASSLVRNLDNEQYF
TRBD2 | - | TRBJ2-4 | TRBV7-3 | TGTGCCAGCAGCTTTAACCTAGCGGGGGGACTAGCCAAAAACATTCAGTACTTC | CASSFNLAGGLAKNIQYF
- | few | TRBJ2-1 | TRBV30 | TGTGCCTGGAGTCCCAGGGGTTTCTCCTACAATGAGCAGTTCTTC | CAWSPRGFSYNEQFF
TRBD1 | many | TRBJ2-7 | TRBV27 | TGTGCCAGCAGTCGCGGGACAGGGGGCGAGGAGCAGTACTTC | CASSRGTGGEEQYF
- | many | TRBJ2-1 | TRBV28 | TGTGCCACCTTCTTCCCAGGGAGCTCCTACAATGAGCAGTTCTTC | CATFFPGSSYNEQFF
TRBD2 | - | TRBJ2-5 | TRBV5-6 | TGTGCCAGCAGCTCCGGACTAGAGCAAAAGACCCAGTACTTC | CASSSGLEQKTQYF
- | - | TRBJ1-3 | TRBV27 | TGTGCCAGCAGTTTAAGAGGACTCCCGGACACCATATATTTT | CASSLRGLPDTIYF
TRBD1 | few | TRBJ1-5 | TRBV30 | TGTGCCTGGAGTGCCGGCCTATTCGGGACAGGGGGCGGTCAGCCCCAGCATTTT | CAWSAGLFGTGGGQPQHF